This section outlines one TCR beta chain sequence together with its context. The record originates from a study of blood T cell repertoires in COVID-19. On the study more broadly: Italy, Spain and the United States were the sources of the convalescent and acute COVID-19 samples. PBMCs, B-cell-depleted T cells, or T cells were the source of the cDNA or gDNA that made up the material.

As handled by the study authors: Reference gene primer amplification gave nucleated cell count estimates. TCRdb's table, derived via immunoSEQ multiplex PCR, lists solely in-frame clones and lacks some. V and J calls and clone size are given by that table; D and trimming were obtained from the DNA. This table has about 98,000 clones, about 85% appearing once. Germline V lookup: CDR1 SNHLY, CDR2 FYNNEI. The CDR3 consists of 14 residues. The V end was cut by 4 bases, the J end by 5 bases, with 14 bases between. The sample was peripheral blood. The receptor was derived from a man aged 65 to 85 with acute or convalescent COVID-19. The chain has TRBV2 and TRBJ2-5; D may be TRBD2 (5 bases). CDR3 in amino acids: CASSGGRGRETQYF. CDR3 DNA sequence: TGTGCCAGCAGTGGTGGCCGGGGTCGGGAGACCCAGTACTTC.